These 20 T cell receptor beta chains originate from one sample sequenced in a study of identical twins. TCRdb re-called the 5' RACE reads through MiXCR, storing one row per CDR3 protein. Of about 340,000 distinct CDR3 sequences in the sample, around 9.7% were seen once. The specimen was naive T cells sorted from blood. These receptors came from a woman aged 50 to 60 in good health.

This chain uses TRBV14 with TRBJ2-1; 14 nucleotides align to TRBD2. J was trimmed by 12 bases and V by 3 bases; bases with no gene match: 1. The CDR3 is made up of 13 amino acids. CDR1 is SGHDN and CDR2 is FVKESK in the germline V gene. CDR3 nucleotides: TGTGCCAGCAGCCAGGGGACTAGCGGGAGGCAGTTCTTC. Translation: CASSQGTSGRQFF.

In its sample, this clonotype was seen a few times. V and J are TRBV7-8 and TRBJ2-7; the match to TRBD2 covers 9 bases. V lost 5 bases to trimming and J lost 5 bases; unmatched junction nucleotides: 10. Germline-derived CDR1 and CDR2 are SGHVS and FQNEAQ. The CDR3 runs to 15 residues. The CDR3 DNA follows: TGTGCCAGCAGCGCAAAGGGGTTAGCGGGAGACGAGCAGTACGTC. Its protein is CASSAKGLAGDEQYV.

This clonotype was seen a few times. The chain couples TRBV25-1 to TRBJ1-1; D not certain. CDR3 length equals 16 residues. V lost 10 bases and J 1 base, leaving 22 bases between the germline ends. Looked up from germline, CDR1 is MGHDK and CDR2 is SYGVNS. CDR3 region: CANDDTKLEGNTEAFF. The CDR3 DNA follows: TGTGCCAACGATGACACAAAACTGGAGGGGAACACTGAAGCTTTCTTT. Full variable domain (rest looked up from reference TRBV25-1 and TRBJ1-1): EADIYQTPRYLVIGTGKKITLECSQTMGHDKMYWYQQDPGMELHLIHYSYGVNSTEKGDLSSESTVSRIRTEHFPLTLESARPSHTSQYLCANDDTKLEGNTEAFFGQGTRLTVV.

This clonotype was recorded many times. This chain links TRBV12-5 with TRBJ2-1, with no clear D. The CDR3 extends over 13 amino acids. Germline CDR1 LGHNT, CDR2 FRNRAP. Trimming pared 0 bases from V and 7 bases from J, leaving 7 bases between. The CDR3 bases are TGTGCTAGTGGTTTGGTAGCTTGGAATGAGCAGTTCTTC. Its protein is CASGLVAWNEQFF.

This clonotype came up a few times. The chain links TRBV10-3 to TRBJ2-1, with D tentatively TRBD2 (5 bases). The germline CDR1 and CDR2 sequences are ENHRY and SYGVKD. Trimming stripped 8 bases from V and 0 bases from J, with 8 bases between. The CDR3 sequence is 13 residues long. Here the CDR3 reads CAIGRSSYNEQFF. The CDR3 region has the DNA TGTGCCATCGGGAGAAGCTCCTACAATGAGCAGTTCTTC.

This chain links TRBV12-3 or TRBV12-4 with TRBJ2-6; D tentatively fits TRBD1 or TRBD2 (5 bases each). The CDR3 consists of 17 residues. Trimming pared 3 bases from V and 0 bases from J, leaving 12 bases between. CDR3 coding DNA: TGTGCCAGCAGTTTTGGGGACCCTTTCTCTGGGGCCAACGTCCTGACTTTC. This sequence encodes CASSFGDPFSGANVLTF.

The chain has TRBV24-1 and TRBJ2-2; 8 bases agree with TRBD1. The ends lost 4 bases at V and 5 bases at J; junction bases unmatched: 2. The CDR3 runs to 14 residues. Germline CDR1 and CDR2: KGHDR and SFDVKD. The CDR3 DNA reads TGTGCCACCAGTGACAGGGGGCAAACCGGGGAGCTGTTTTTT. Translation: CATSDRGQTGELFF.

The chain recombines TRBV5-1 with TRBJ2-1, with D unresolved. V lost 4 bases and J lost 3, with 11 bases in between. Looked up from germline, CDR1 is SGHRS and CDR2 is YFSETQ. This CDR3 is 14 amino acids long. The CDR3 here is CASSLLSDYNEQFF. CDR3 nucleotide sequence: TGCGCCAGCAGCCTTTTAAGTGACTACAATGAGCAGTTCTTC. The complete variable domain, with remaining parts taken from reference TRBV5-1 and TRBJ2-1, reads KAGVTQTPRYLIKTRGQQVTLSCSPISGHRSVSWYQQTPGQGLQFLFEYFSETQRNKGNFPGRFSGRQFSNSRSEMNVSTLELGDSALYLCASSLLSDYNEQFFGPGTRLTVL.

This clonotype was detected only a few times. This chain links TRBV19 with TRBJ1-5; TRBD1 matches 8 bases. This CDR3 region has 16 residues. Germline lookup yields CDR1 LNHDA and CDR2 SQIVND (reference sequence). Trimming removed 5 bases from V and 4 bases from J; junction bases left unmatched: 10. The CDR3 bases are TGTGCCAGTAGTGAACGGACAGGGAGAGGTAATCAGCCCCAGCATTTT. This encodes CASSERTGRGNQPQHF. The full variable domain, completed using reference TRBV19 and TRBJ1-5, is DGGITQSPKYLFRKEGQNVTLSCEQNLNHDAMYWYRQDPGQGLRLIYYSQIVNDFQKGDIAEGYSVSREKKESFPLTVTSAQKNPTAFYLCASSERTGRGNQPQHFGDGTRLSIL.

The rearrangement joins TRBV2 to TRBJ2-1, with a weak D call TRBD2 (6 bases). This CDR3 spans 15 amino acids. Trimming cost V 6 bases and J 9 bases, with 21 bases left between them. Germline V gene lookup returns CDR1 SNHLY and CDR2 FYNNEI. CDR3 region: CASSGRPTSYVEQFF. As DNA, the CDR3 is TGTGCCAGCAGCGGCCGTCCGACTAGTTACGTTGAGCAGTTCTTC.

CDR3 sequence reads: CASRLADSSYNEQFF. CDR3 DNA sequence: TGTGCCAGTAGACTAGCGGACAGCTCCTACAATGAGCAGTTCTTC. The genes are TRBV6-5 and TRBJ2-1, with 9 bases identical to TRBD2. CDR1 and CDR2 from the germline V gene are MNHEY and SVGAGI. This CDR3 is 15 amino acids long. V lost 9 bases to trimming and J lost 0 bases; unmatched junction nucleotides: 6.

A few counts support this clonotype. The chain employs TRBV3-1 and TRBJ2-1; TRBD2 matches at 13 bases. V was pared by 4 bases and J by 1 base, with 22 bases of the junction left unmatched. From germline, CDR1 is LGHDT and CDR2 YNNKEL (reference sequence). This CDR3 has 23 residues. The CDR3 DNA is TGTGCCAGCAGCCCCCACGGTGGGCACAGCAAAAGACTAGCGGGAGGTTCCTACAATGAGCAGTTCTTC. Its translation: CASSPHGGHSKRLAGGSYNEQFF.

This clonotype was counted only a few times. V is TRBV5-1 and J is TRBJ2-4; 10 bases match TRBD1. The V gene end was trimmed by 4 bases and the J gene end by 0 bases; junction bases not matched to a gene: 7. This CDR3 comprises 17 residues. Germline V lookup: CDR1 SGHRS, CDR2 YFSETQ. CDR3: CASSPGTGVKAKNIQYF. The CDR3 DNA reads TGCGCCAGCAGCCCCGGGACAGGGGTAAAAGCCAAAAACATTCAGTACTTC.

This clonotype showed up just a few times. At one boundary the junction diverges from the germline segment, which might be a read error. The V gene is TRBV7-7, the J gene TRBJ2-3; D gene ambiguous. This CDR3 has 13 amino acids. CDR1 is SSHAT and CDR2 is FNYEAQ in the germline V gene (reference sequence). The CDR3 nucleotides are TGTGCTAGCAGCTTAGACCGTGGGAATACGCAGTATTTT. Protein product: CASSLDRGNTQYF.

In its sample, this clonotype was seen many times. The J gene is TRBJ2-2, the V gene TRBV6-6; maybe TRBD1 (8 bases). CDR1 and CDR2 (germline): MNHNY, SVGAGI (reference sequence). Trimming stripped 8 bases from V and 4 bases from J, with 29 bases between. The length of the CDR3 is 19 residues. CDR3 nucleotide sequence: TGTGCCAGCCTAAGCGGACAGGGTTCAGGTGGGAGGGCCACCGGGGAGCTGTTTTTT. As protein: CASLSGQGSGGRATGELFF.

This clonotype showed up many times. The chain joins TRBV20-1 to TRBJ2-1, with D uncertain. The ends were cut back, 0 bases at V and 3 bases at J, with 6 bases in the middle. The CDR3 sequence is 13 residues long. Looked up from germline, CDR1 is DFQATT and CDR2 is SNEGSKA (reference sequence). Here the CDR3 reads CSAREERYNEQFF. For the CDR3, the DNA is TGCAGTGCTAGAGAGGAACGCTACAATGAGCAGTTCTTC.

This clonotype has only one observation. The V call is TRBV7-3, the J call TRBJ2-2; 8 bases agree with TRBD1. Germline values: CDR1 SGHTA, CDR2 FQGTGA. After removal of 5 bases from V and 3 bases from J, the junction contained 14 bases not matched to a gene. The CDR3 is made up of 18 amino acids. CDR3 region: CASSLNERTGRYTGELFF. The CDR3 region has the DNA TGTGCCAGCAGCCTCAACGAACGGACAGGGAGGTACACCGGGGAGCTGTTTTTT.

The chain combines TRBV7-6 with TRBJ1-5, with a weak D call TRBD1 (5 bases). The CDR3 has 16 amino acids. Germline V gives CDR1 SGHVS, CDR2 FNYEAQ. The V end was cut by 4 bases, the J end by 1 base, with 14 bases between. CDR3 protein: CASSSEPGGSNQPQHF. The CDR3 DNA reads as TGTGCCAGCAGCTCCGAACCGGGGGGAAGCAATCAGCCCCAGCATTTT.

This clonotype was found a few times. This chain links TRBV5-1 with TRBJ2-7; maybe TRBD2 (6 bases). Per the germline V gene, CDR1 is SGHRS and CDR2 is YFSETQ. Trimming cost V 0 bases and J 5 bases, with 15 bases left between them. CDR3 size: 15 residues. CDR3 in DNA: TGCGCCAGCAGCTTGGAGGTCGGGAGAGCCAACGAGCAGTACGTC. As protein: CASSLEVGRANEQYV.

The chain combines TRBV2 with TRBJ2-3; the D gene is possibly TRBD1 (6 bases). Per germline, CDR1 SNHLY and CDR2 FYNNEI. V was clipped by 6 bases and J by 3 bases, with 16 bases between them. The CDR3 extends over 15 amino acids. The CDR3 spells CASSTEGTRTDTQYF. The DNA for the CDR3 is TGTGCCAGCAGCACGGAAGGGACACGGACAGATACGCAGTATTTT.